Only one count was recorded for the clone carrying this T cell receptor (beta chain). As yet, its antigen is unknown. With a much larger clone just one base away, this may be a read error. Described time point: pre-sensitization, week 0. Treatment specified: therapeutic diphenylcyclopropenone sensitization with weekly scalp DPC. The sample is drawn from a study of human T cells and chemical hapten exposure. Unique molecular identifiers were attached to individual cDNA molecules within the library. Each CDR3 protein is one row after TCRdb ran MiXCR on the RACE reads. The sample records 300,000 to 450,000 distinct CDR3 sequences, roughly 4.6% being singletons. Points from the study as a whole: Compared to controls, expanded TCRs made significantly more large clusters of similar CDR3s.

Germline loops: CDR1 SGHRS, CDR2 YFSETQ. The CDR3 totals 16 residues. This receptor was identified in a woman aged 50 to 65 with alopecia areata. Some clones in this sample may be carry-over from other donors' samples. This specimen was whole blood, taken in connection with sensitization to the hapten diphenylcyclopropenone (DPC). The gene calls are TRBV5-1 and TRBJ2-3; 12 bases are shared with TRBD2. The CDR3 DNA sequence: TGCGCCAGCAGCTTCGCTAGCGGGGGGGTCACAGTTACGCAGTATTTT. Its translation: CASSFASGGVTVTQYF. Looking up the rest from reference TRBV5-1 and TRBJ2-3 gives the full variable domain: KAGVTQTPRYLIKTRGQQVTLSCSPISGHRSVSWYQQTPGQGLQFLFEYFSETQRNKGNFPGRFSGRQFSNSRSEMNVSTLELGDSALYLCASSFASGGVTVTQYFGPGTRLTVL.